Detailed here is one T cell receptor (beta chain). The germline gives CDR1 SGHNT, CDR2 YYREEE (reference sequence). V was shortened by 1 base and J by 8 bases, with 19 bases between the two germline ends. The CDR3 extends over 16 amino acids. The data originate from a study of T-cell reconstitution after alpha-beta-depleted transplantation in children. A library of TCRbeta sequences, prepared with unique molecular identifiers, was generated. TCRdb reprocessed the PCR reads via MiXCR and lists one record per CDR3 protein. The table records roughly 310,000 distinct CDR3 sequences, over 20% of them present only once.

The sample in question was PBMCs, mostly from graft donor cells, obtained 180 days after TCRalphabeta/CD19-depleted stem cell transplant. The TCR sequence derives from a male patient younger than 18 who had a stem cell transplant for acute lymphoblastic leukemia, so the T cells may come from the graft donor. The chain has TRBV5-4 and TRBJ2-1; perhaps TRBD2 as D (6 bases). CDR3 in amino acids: CASSLLVRPAGDEQFF. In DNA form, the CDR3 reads TGTGCCAGCAGCTTGTTGGTGCGGCCAGCGGGCGATGAGCAGTTCTTC.